This TCR beta chain was identified in a study of early T cells in non-severe SARS-CoV-2 infection. At the level of the study: Sequencing used unsorted whole-blood bulk RNA, so chains lack pairing. Overall study findings and caveats: VDJdb matching, biased toward anti-spike CD8 responses, missed private and CD4 specificities.

This clonotype was detected many times. Its antigen is currently unknown. CDR1 is LGHDT, CDR2 YNNKEL, per germline (reference sequence). This CDR3 spans 14 amino acids. V was clipped by 1 base and J by 3 bases, with 9 bases between them. Unique molecular identifier tags were affixed to discrete cDNA molecules. Each CDR3 protein gets one entry after TCRdb re-called the 5' RACE reads with MiXCR. The table includes fewer than 70,000 distinct CDR3 sequences, around an eighth detected once. The specimen sequenced was whole blood. This TCR derives from an adult who was a healthcare worker with PCR-confirmed SARS-CoV-2 infection or an uninfected control (not recorded which). This rearrangement joins TRBV3-1 to TRBJ1-2, with TRBD1 as a possible D gene (5 bases). As DNA, the CDR3 is TGTGCCAGCAGCCAAGCGCGACAGCACTATGGCTACACCTTC. This sequence encodes CASSQARQHYGYTF.